This TCR beta chain was sequenced during a study of T cells in Graves' hyperthyroidism and ophthalmopathy. TCR beta CDR3 region amplification was performed from RNA transcripts. TCR CDR3 regions were first amplified by RT-PCR with HTBI primers. TCRdb re-called the multiplex PCR reads with MiXCR, one entry per CDR3 protein. The profile shows fewer than 350,000 distinct CDR3 sequences, roughly 20% of them singletons. This CDR3 is built from 13 residues. The germline V gene encodes CDR1 DFQATT and CDR2 SNEGSKA (reference sequence). The V and J ends lost 6 bases and 4 bases respectively, with 15 bases between them. This clonotype was observed a few times. No antigen is known for it. Broader study findings: A model built on 13 V-J features separated ophthalmopathy from stable hyperthyroidism.

This receptor was identified in a man aged 45-60 years with Graves' ophthalmopathy. This chain uses TRBV20-1 with TRBJ1-2; tentative D call: TRBD1 (5 bases). Sequenced input: blood. The DNA of the CDR3 is TGCAGTGCAGCCGTGACAGCGCCCTATGGCTACACCTTC. The encoded protein is CSAAVTAPYGYTF.